These 23 T cell receptor beta chains came from one sample sequenced in a study of shared T cell receptors in the human thymus. The repertoire was sequenced with immunoSEQ multiplex PCR; TCRdb's copy has only in-frame clones and lacks some. The repertoire holds 550,000 to 800,000 clones, with approximately 83% as singletons. Another study also made use of these data, one on human thymus T cells.

The sequencing input was thymocytes. These receptors came from a girl in the first two years of life with a congenital heart defect.

The chain carries TRBV19 and TRBJ1-5; 10 bases line up with TRBD1. Per germline, CDR1 LNHDA and CDR2 SQIVND (reference sequence). The trim removed 6 bases at V and 2 bases at J, leaving 7 bases unmatched. The CDR3 runs 16 residues. The CDR3 bases are TGTGCCAGTAGCCGGGACAGGGGTATGGGCAATCAGCCCCAGCATTTT. Translation: CASSRDRGMGNQPQHF.

V gene TRBV7-8 combines with J gene TRBJ2-7; possibly TRBD1 for D (5 bases). V shed 4 bases and J shed 3 bases, with 10 bases lying between them. This CDR3 has 13 amino acids. CDR1 is SGHVS, CDR2 FQNEAQ, per germline. CDR3 region: CASSSGHYYEQYF. Written as DNA, the CDR3 is TGTGCCAGCAGCTCCGGACACTACTACGAGCAGTACTTC.

J is TRBJ2-3 and V is TRBV28; 7 nucleotides agree with TRBD2. The J segment lost 4 bases and the V segment lost 10 bases, leaving 8 bases of the junction unmatched. Germline V CDR1 and CDR2: MDHEN, SYDVKM. The CDR3 runs to 13 residues. The chain's CDR3 is CATGGAAADTQYF. CDR3 nucleotide sequence: TGTGCCACGGGGGGAGCGGCGGCAGATACGCAGTATTTT.

This rearrangement joins TRBV7-8 to TRBJ2-3; 8 nucleotides line up with TRBD2. CDR3 length: 18 amino acids. Per the germline V gene, CDR1 is SGHVS and CDR2 is FQNEAQ. The ends lost 4 bases at V and 0 bases at J; junction bases unmatched: 12. CDR3 sequence reads: CASSSRPDQRESTDTQYF. The CDR3 coding sequence is TGTGCCAGCAGCTCCAGACCCGACCAGCGGGAGAGCACAGATACGCAGTATTTT.

In this sample, this clone turned up once. The chain links TRBV12-5 to TRBJ1-2; maybe TRBD1 (5 bases). V gave up 0 bases and J gave up 1 base, with 15 bases separating them. This CDR3 has 17 amino acids. Germline V gene data show CDR1 as LGHNT and CDR2 as FRNRAP. CDR3 bases: TGTGCTAGTGGTTTGGTACCGGCAGGGAAGGGTAACTATGGCTACACCTTC. This sequence encodes CASGLVPAGKGNYGYTF.

V and J are TRBV5-1 and TRBJ2-2; a possible D gene is TRBD1 (5 bases). The germline V gene has CDR1 SGHRS and CDR2 YFSETQ. V was cut by 4 bases and J by 3 bases, with 13 bases left in between. The CDR3 spans 15 residues. In nucleotides, the CDR3 is TGCGCCAGCAGCGTGGGGCACCAAGACACCGGGGAGCTGTTTTTT. Translated: CASSVGHQDTGELFF. The full variable domain, its missing parts supplied by reference TRBV5-1 and TRBJ2-2, is KAGVTQTPRYLIKTRGQQVTLSCSPISGHRSVSWYQQTPGQGLQFLFEYFSETQRNKGNFPGRFSGRQFSNSRSEMNVSTLELGDSALYLCASSVGHQDTGELFFGEGSRLTVL.

The chain combines TRBV29-1 with TRBJ2-2; 12 bases match TRBD1. The V segment lost 5 bases and the J segment 6 bases; nucleotides outside the gene matches: 16. The germline CDR1 and CDR2 sequences are SQVTM and ANQGSEA. The CDR3 totals 18 residues. CDR3 sequence reads: CSVLRGTGGLGRPGELFF. The CDR3, as DNA: TGCAGCGTTCTCCGGGGGACAGGGGGCCTTGGACGACCCGGGGAGCTGTTTTTT.

Written as DNA, the CDR3 is TGTGCCAGCAGTTCTCCCGGGTTGGACAGGCTCTATGGCTACACCTTC. This codes for CASSSPGLDRLYGYTF. The chain is built from TRBV6-5 and TRBJ1-2; 7 nucleotides agree with TRBD1. The germline V gene encodes CDR1 MNHEY and CDR2 SVGAGI. The CDR3 loop spans 16 amino acids. The V and J ends lost 4 bases and 4 bases, in that order; junction bases with no gene match: 12.

The chain employs TRBV6-5 and TRBJ1-1; 7 nucleotides match TRBD1. The junction had 11 bases not matched to a gene; V was cut back by 4 bases and J by 6 bases. CDR1 MNHEY and CDR2 SVGAGI come from the germline V gene. CDR3 length equals 15 residues. The CDR3 is CASSSTVGGGAEAFF. The CDR3 DNA follows: TGTGCCAGCAGTTCCACCGTAGGGGGCGGCGCTGAAGCTTTCTTT.

The rearrangement joins TRBV5-1 to TRBJ2-1; 16 positions match TRBD2. The length of the CDR3 is 19 residues. The trim removed 0 bases at V and 4 bases at J, leaving 7 bases unmatched. Looked up from germline, CDR1 is SGHRS and CDR2 is YFSETQ. The CDR3 region is CASSLAGTSGGVNYNEQFF. Here the CDR3 DNA reads TGCGCCAGCAGCTTGGCGGGGACTAGCGGGGGGGTTAATTACAATGAGCAGTTCTTC.

The chain recombines TRBV9 with TRBJ1-3; D gene ambiguous. Trimming pared 4 bases from V and 0 bases from J, leaving 11 bases between. The CDR3 has 15 residues. Germline lookup yields CDR1 SGDLS and CDR2 YYNGEE. CDR3 region: CASSSFPTSGNTIYF. The CDR3 DNA reads TGTGCCAGCAGCTCGTTCCCTACCTCTGGAAACACCATATATTTT.

The DNA of the CDR3 is TGTGCCAGCATCCGAGGCCGGGGGAAGAGCAATCAGCCCCAGCATTTT. It yields the protein CASIRGRGKSNQPQHF. The chain couples TRBV28 to TRBJ1-5, with D possibly being TRBD1 (5 bases). Trimming cost V 7 bases and J 1 base, with 17 bases left between them. The CDR3 covers 16 residues. Germline V gene sequence: CDR1 MDHEN, CDR2 SYDVKM.

V gene TRBV2 combines with J gene TRBJ2-7; no definite D call. Trimming pared 6 bases from V and 6 bases from J, leaving 18 bases between. Germline-derived CDR1 and CDR2 are SNHLY and FYNNEI. The CDR3 is 14 amino acids. In nucleotides, the CDR3 is TGTGCCAGCAGCAAACCGATTACGAGTAGCGAGCAGTACTTC. It specifies CASSKPITSSEQYF.

The chain couples TRBV27 to TRBJ1-5; D is perhaps TRBD1 (6 bases). Germline CDR1 reads MNHEY; CDR2 reads SMNVEV (reference sequence). CDR3 length: 16 residues. Trimming stripped 8 bases from V and 0 bases from J, with 17 bases between. CDR3 sequence: CASSLQGIHSNQPQHF. CDR3 in DNA: TGTGCCAGCTCTCTACAGGGAATTCATAGCAATCAGCCCCAGCATTTT.

This chain connects TRBV9 to TRBJ1-3; D unresolved. In germline, CDR1 is SGDLS, CDR2 YYNGEE. Deletions cut 4 bases from V and 0 bases from J, with 8 bases between. This CDR3 is built from 14 residues. This CDR3 reads CASSPPYSGNTIYF. The DNA for the CDR3 is TGTGCCAGCAGCCCTCCGTACTCTGGAAACACCATATATTTT.

In this sample, this clone turned up once. V gene TRBV27 combines with J gene TRBJ1-1; D may be TRBD1 (5 bases). This CDR3 is built from 16 residues. Trimming pared 4 bases from V and 0 bases from J, leaving 15 bases between. Germline V gene data show CDR1 as MNHEY and CDR2 as SMNVEV (reference sequence). Written as DNA, the CDR3 is TGTGCCAGCAGTTCCCACGGGGCGGGGTTGAACACTGAAGCTTTCTTT. This sequence encodes CASSSHGAGLNTEAFF.

This chain joins TRBV25-1 and TRBJ1-4; the match to TRBD1 covers 7 bases. V was pared by 2 bases and J by 7 bases, with 7 bases of the junction left unmatched. Germline V gene sequence: CDR1 MGHDK, CDR2 SYGVNS. The CDR3 is made up of 15 amino acids. The DNA for the CDR3 is TGTGCCAGCAGTGAAAAGGGGGCGGTTAGTGAAAAACTGTTTTTT. It translates to CASSEKGAVSEKLFF. Variable domain in full (rest from reference TRBV25-1 and TRBJ1-4): EADIYQTPRYLVIGTGKKITLECSQTMGHDKMYWYQQDPGMELHLIHYSYGVNSTEKGDLSSESTVSRIRTEHFPLTLESARPSHTSQYLCASSEKGAVSEKLFFGSGTQLSVL.

V is TRBV19 and J is TRBJ1-4, with 7 bases aligning to TRBD1. Germline CDR1 is LNHDA and CDR2 is SQIVND (reference sequence). J was trimmed by 3 bases and V by 6 bases; bases with no gene match: 7. The CDR3 is made up of 15 amino acids. CDR3 nucleotides: TGTGCCAGTAGACTACGACAGGGAGCTAATGAAAAACTGTTTTTT. Translation: CASRLRQGANEKLFF.

V is TRBV12-5 and J is TRBJ1-5; no clear D. Trimming removed 5 bases from V and 0 bases from J, with 11 bases in between. Germline values: CDR1 LGHNT, CDR2 FRNRAP. CDR3 length: 15 residues. CDR3 nucleotides: TGTGCTAGTGGTCCCTTGGTGAGTAGCAATCAGCCCCAGCATTTT. Its protein is CASGPLVSSNQPQHF.

This chain connects TRBV5-4 to TRBJ2-7, with D possibly being TRBD1 (6 bases). Germline V gives CDR1 SGHNT, CDR2 YYREEE (reference sequence). This CDR3 spans 13 amino acids. V was cut by 5 bases and J by 6 bases, with 15 bases left in between. Here the CDR3 DNA reads TGTGCCAGCAGTCCAGGGGCCGCCGGCGAGCAGTACTTC. Encoded protein: CASSPGAAGEQYF.

The chain has TRBV9 and TRBJ2-1, with a weak D call TRBD2 (5 bases). Germline V lookup: CDR1 SGDLS, CDR2 YYNGEE. V was trimmed by 0 bases and J by 5 bases, leaving 18 bases between them. CDR3 length: 17 residues. DNA of the CDR3: TGTGCCAGCAGCGTAGCCGGGTCGGGGTACTCGGACAATGAGCAGTTCTTC. Its translation is CASSVAGSGYSDNEQFF.

The chain joins TRBV27 to TRBJ1-1, with a possible D match to TRBD1 (5 bases). V gave up 0 bases and J gave up 3 bases, with 11 bases separating them. Germline-derived CDR1 and CDR2 are MNHEY and SMNVEV (reference sequence). The length of the CDR3 is 15 residues. CDR3 residues: CASSLSRGSDTEAFF. DNA of the CDR3: TGTGCCAGCAGTTTATCAAGGGGCTCGGACACTGAAGCTTTCTTT.

The genes are TRBV11-2 and TRBJ2-5, with a possible D match to TRBD2 (6 bases). This CDR3 is built from 19 residues. Looked up from germline, CDR1 is SGHAT and CDR2 is FQNNGV. Between the trimmed V and J ends, which lost 3 bases and 5 bases, there was a span of 28 bases. The CDR3 loop is CASSFTRNVPGTWRETQYF. The CDR3 coding sequence is TGTGCCAGCAGCTTTACACGGAATGTTCCCGGGACTTGGCGGGAGACCCAGTACTTC.